Detailed here is one TCR beta chain. Its antigen is unidentified. This entry belongs to a study of radiation and T cells in renal cell carcinoma. The study's findings and limits: From baseline, blood top tumor clonotypes peaked at 2 weeks post-radiation.

The assay was immunoSEQ multiplex PCR, and TCRdb's table has in-frame clones only and misses some. The sample has 75,000 to 90,000 clones; around 89% are singletons. Noted time point: blood 4 weeks post-SBRT, at nephrectomy. Treatment reported: 15 Gy SBRT to primary tumor, nephrectomy 4 weeks later. Nephrectomy followed 15 Gy stereotactic body radiation by 4 weeks. Radiation-treated patients gave blood at baseline, week 2 and week 4. Germline V gene lookup returns CDR1 MNHEY and CDR2 SVGAGI. This CDR3 comprises 13 residues. The V end was cut by 6 bases, the J end by 7 bases, with 13 bases between. The chain employs TRBV6-5 and TRBJ1-5, with D tentatively TRBD1 (6 bases). The input for sequencing was blood, taken from a patient whose treatment included radiotherapy and nephrectomy. The sequence was collected from a woman aged 65 to 85 with renal cell carcinoma. The CDR3 DNA sequence: TGTGCCAGCAGAAGGACAGCCAACCAGCCCCAGCATTTT. It translates to CASRRTANQPQHF.